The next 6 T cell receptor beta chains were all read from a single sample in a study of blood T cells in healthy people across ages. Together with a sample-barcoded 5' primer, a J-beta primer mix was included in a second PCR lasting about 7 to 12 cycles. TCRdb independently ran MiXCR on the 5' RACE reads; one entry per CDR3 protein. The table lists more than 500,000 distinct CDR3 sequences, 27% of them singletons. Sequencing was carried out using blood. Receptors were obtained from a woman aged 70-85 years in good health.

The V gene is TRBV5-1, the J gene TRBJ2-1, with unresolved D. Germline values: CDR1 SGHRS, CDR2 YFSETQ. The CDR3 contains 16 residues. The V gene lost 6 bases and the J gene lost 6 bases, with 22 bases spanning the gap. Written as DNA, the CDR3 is TGCGCCAGCAATTCTGTCAGTCCCACGATTGGCAATGAGCAGTTCTTC. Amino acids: CASNSVSPTIGNEQFF.

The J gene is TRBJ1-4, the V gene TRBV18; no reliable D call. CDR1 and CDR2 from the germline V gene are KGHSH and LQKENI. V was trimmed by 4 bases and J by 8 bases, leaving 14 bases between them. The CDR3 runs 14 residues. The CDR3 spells CASSQHNVGEKLFF. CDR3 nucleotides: TGTGCCAGCTCACAGCACAATGTCGGGGAAAAACTGTTTTTT.

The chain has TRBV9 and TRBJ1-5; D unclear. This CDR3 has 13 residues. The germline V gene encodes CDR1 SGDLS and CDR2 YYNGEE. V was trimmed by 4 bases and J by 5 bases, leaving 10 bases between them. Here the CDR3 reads CASSILADQPQHF. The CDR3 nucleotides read TGTGCCAGCAGCATCCTTGCAGATCAGCCCCAGCATTTT.

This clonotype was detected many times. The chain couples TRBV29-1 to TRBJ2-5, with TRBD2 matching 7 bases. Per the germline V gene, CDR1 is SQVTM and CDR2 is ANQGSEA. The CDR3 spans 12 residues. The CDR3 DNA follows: TGCGGGGGGGGTGTAGCCAAAGAGACCCAGTACTTC. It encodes CGGGVAKETQYF. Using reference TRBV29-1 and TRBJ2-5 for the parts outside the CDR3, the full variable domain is SAVISQKPSRDICQRGTSLTIQCQVDSQVTMMFWYRQQPGQSLTLIATANQGSEATYESGFVIDKFPISRPNLTFSTLTVSNMSPEDSSIYLCGGGVAKETQYFGPGTRLLVL.

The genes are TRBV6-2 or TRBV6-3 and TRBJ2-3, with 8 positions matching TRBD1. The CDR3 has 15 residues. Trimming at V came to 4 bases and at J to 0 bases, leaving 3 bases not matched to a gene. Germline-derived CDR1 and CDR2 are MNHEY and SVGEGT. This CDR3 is CASSSWDRSTDTQYF. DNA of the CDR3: TGTGCCAGCAGTTCCTGGGACAGGAGCACAGATACGCAGTATTTT.

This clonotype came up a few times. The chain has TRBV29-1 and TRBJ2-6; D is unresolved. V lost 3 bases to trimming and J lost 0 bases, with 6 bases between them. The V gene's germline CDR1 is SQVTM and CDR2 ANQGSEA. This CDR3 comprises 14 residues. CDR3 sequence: CSVETVSGANVLTF. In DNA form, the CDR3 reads TGCAGCGTTGAGACGGTCTCTGGGGCCAACGTCCTGACTTTC.